The rows below give T cell receptor beta chains drawn from one sample of a study of blood T cell repertoires in COVID-19. Libraries were prepared by immunoSEQ multiplex PCR; TCRdb keeps only in-frame clonotypes and omits some of them. Here the sample spans 200,000 to 250,000 clones, around 81% being singletons. Sequenced: PBMCs or T cells enriched from blood (not recorded which). Every receptor here comes from a woman between 50 and 59 years old with acute COVID-19. The CDR3 runs from the conserved cysteine through the conserved F or W. The D gene is left open where the match is weak. Clone size, where shown, is once, few, many, or a class for clones that have expanded.

abundance	j_gene	v_gene	d_gene	CDR3nt	CDR3aa
NA	TRBJ2-7	TRBV14	NA	TGTGCCAGCAGCCGAAGTGAGGTGAGCTACGAGCAGTACTTC	CASSRSEVSYEQYF
NA	TRBJ2-1	TRBV6-5	NA	TGTGCCAGCAGTTACTCTAGAAGCGTGGGTGAGCAGTTCTTC	CASSYSRSVGEQFF
NA	TRBJ2-1	TRBV15	TRBD1	TGTGCCACCAGCAGGGACAGGGGGAATGAGCAGTTCTTC	CATSRDRGNEQFF
NA	TRBJ2-1	TRBV7-9	TRBD2	TGTGCCAGCAGCTTAGGGGGTCGACTAGCGGGGAAGTACAATGAGCAGTTCTTC	CASSLGGRLAGKYNEQFF
NA	TRBJ1-1	TRBV19	TRBD1	TGTGCCAGTAGTACTTCGACAGGGGGCACTGAAGCTTTCTTT	CASSTSTGGTEAFF
NA	TRBJ2-5	TRBV6-5	NA	TGTGCCAGCAGTTACTCAGGGGGAGTGGAGACCCAGTACTTC	CASSYSGGVETQYF
NA	TRBJ1-5	TRBV10-3	TRBD1	TGTGCCACCGCGGCGACAGGGAAACAGCCCCAGCATTTT	CATAATGKQPQHF
NA	TRBJ1-5	TRBV27	NA	TGTGCCAGCAGTTTAGGAGGGGCCGTAAATCAGCCCCAGCATTTT	CASSLGGAVNQPQHF
NA	TRBJ1-2	TRBV10-3	NA	TGTGCCATCAGTGGACCTGGGGGGGGAGCTATTGGCTACACCTTC	CAISGPGGGAIGYTF
once	TRBJ2-1	TRBV29-1	TRBD2	TGCAGCGTGGTCGTAGCGGGAGGTTACAATGAGCAGTTCTTC	CSVVVAGGYNEQFF
NA	TRBJ1-1	TRBV25-1	TRBD1	TGTGCCAGCAGTGGACAGGGGGCTTATACTGAAGCTTTCTTT	CASSGQGAYTEAFF
few	TRBJ1-2	TRBV10-3	TRBD1	TGTGCCATCAGTGAGAGGACAGGAGTTAGCTATGGCTACACCTTC	CAISERTGVSYGYTF
once	TRBJ2-7	TRBV19	NA	TGTGCCAGTAGTATGGTTCCGGGCGAGCAGTACTTC	CASSMVPGEQYF
NA	TRBJ1-2	TRBV7-2	NA	TGTGCCAGCAGCTTAGGCCGCGGCGTCGATGGCGGCTACACCTTC	CASSLGRGVDGGYTF
NA	TRBJ1-1	TRBV19	NA	TGTGCCAGTGGCCAGGGGCGGGGGGAAGGCGGCAAAGCTTTCTTT	CASGQGRGEGGKAFF
NA	TRBJ2-3	TRBV7-9	NA	TGTGCCAGCAGCTTCTTCGCGGGACCCACAGATACGCAGTATTTT	CASSFFAGPTDTQYF
NA	TRBJ1-5	TRBV19	NA	TGTGCCAGTAGTATCAGGGCCCCTCGCAATCAGCCCCAGCATTTT	CASSIRAPRNQPQHF
few	TRBJ2-7	TRBV6-5	TRBD1	TGTGCCAGCAGTTATTCGACAGGGCAATCCTACGAGCAGTACTTC	CASSYSTGQSYEQYF
once	TRBJ1-3	TRBV7-9	NA	TGTGCCAGCAGCCCCGGGGGGGGAAAACCCTCTGGAAACACCATATATTTT	CASSPGGGKPSGNTIYF
NA	TRBJ2-1	TRBV19	NA	TGTGCCAGTAGTAGGGGGAGGCCAGGGGGGTACAATGAGCAGTTCTTC	CASSRGRPGGYNEQFF